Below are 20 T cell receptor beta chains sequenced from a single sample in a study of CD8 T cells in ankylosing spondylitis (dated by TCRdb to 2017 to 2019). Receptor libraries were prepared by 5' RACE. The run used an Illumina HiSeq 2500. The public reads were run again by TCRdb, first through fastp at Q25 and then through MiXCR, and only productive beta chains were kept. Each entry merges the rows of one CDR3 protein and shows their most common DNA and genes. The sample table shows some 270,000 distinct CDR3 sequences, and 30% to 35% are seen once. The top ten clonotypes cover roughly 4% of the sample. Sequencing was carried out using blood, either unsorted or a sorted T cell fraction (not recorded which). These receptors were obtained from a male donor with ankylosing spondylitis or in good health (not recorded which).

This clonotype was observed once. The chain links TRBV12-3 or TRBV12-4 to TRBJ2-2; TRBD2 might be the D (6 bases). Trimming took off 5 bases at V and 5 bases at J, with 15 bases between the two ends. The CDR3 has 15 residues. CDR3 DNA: TGTGCCAGCAGTCAACAGGTTGCGGGAACCGGGGAGCTGTTTTTT. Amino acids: CASSQQVAGTGELFF.

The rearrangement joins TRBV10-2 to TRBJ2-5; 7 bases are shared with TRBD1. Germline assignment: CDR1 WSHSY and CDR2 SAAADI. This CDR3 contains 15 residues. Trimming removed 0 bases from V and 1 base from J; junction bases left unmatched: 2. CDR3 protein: CASSESGTAQETQYF. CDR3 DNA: TGCGCCAGCAGTGAGTCGGGGACAGCCCAAGAGACCCAGTACTTC.

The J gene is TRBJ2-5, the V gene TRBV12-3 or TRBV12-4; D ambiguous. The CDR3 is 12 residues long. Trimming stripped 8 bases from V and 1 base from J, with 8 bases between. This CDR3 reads CASLGLQETQYF. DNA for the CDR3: TGTGCCAGCCTAGGGCTCCAAGAGACCCAGTACTTC.

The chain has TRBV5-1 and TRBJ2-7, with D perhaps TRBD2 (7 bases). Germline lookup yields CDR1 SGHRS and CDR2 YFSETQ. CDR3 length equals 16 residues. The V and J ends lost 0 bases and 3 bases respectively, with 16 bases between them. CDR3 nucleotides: TGCGCCAGCAGCTTGGTTACTGGCGGGGGCCGCTACGAGCAGTACTTC. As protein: CASSLVTGGGRYEQYF.

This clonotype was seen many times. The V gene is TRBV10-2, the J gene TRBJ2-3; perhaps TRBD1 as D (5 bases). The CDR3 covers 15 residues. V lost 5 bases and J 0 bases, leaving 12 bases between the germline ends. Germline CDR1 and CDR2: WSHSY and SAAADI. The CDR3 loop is CASSLTDPSTDTQYF. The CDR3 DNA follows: TGCGCCAGCAGTCTGACAGACCCAAGCACAGATACGCAGTATTTT.

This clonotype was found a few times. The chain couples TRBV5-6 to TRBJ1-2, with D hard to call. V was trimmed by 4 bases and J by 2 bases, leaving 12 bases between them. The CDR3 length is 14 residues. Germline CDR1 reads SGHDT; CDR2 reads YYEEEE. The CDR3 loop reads CASSGPGANYGYTF. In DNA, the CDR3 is TGTGCCAGCAGCGGACCGGGAGCCAACTATGGCTACACCTTC. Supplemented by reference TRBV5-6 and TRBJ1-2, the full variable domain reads DAGVTQSPTHLIKTRGQQVTLRCSPKSGHDTVSWYQQALGQGPQFIFQYYEEEERQRGNFPDRFSGHQFPNYSSELNVNALLLGDSALYLCASSGPGANYGYTFGSGTRLTVV.

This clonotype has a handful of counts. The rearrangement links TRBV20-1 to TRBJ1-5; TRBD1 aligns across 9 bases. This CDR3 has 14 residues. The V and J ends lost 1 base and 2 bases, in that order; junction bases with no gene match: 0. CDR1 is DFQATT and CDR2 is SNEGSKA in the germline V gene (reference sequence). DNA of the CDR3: TGCAGTGCTAGAGGGACAGGGGGCAATCAGCCCCAGCATTTT. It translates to CSARGTGGNQPQHF.

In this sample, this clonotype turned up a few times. CDR3 protein: CASSSFDKNIQYF. The DNA for the CDR3 is TGTGCCAGCAGTAGCTTCGACAAAAACATTCAGTACTTC. The chain links TRBV6-6 to TRBJ2-4; D call uncertain. From germline, CDR1 is MNHNY and CDR2 SVGAGI (reference sequence). The CDR3 runs to 13 residues. V was cut by 5 bases and J by 3 bases, with 8 bases left in between.

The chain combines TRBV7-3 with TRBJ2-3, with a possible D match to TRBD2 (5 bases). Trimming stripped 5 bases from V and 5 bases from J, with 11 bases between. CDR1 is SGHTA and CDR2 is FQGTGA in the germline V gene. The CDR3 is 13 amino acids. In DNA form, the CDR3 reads TGTGCCAGCAGCCCGGACCGGGGAGATACGCAGTATTTT. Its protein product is CASSPDRGDTQYF.

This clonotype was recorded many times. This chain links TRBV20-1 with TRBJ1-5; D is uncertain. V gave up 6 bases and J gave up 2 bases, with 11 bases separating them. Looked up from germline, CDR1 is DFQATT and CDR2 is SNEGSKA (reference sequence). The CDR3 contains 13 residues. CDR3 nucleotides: TGCAGTGCCGGAAGAACGGGCAATCAGCCCCAGCATTTT. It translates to CSAGRTGNQPQHF.

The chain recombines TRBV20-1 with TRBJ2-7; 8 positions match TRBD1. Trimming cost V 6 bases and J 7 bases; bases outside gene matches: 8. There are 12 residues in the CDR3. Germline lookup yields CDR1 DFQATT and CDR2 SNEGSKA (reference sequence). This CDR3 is CSAGQGIGEQYF. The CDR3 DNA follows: TGCAGTGCAGGACAGGGTATCGGGGAGCAGTACTTC.

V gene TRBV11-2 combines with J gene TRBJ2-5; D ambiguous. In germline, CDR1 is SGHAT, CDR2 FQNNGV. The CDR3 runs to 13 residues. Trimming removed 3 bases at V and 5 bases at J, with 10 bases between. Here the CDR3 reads CASSLAAMETQYF. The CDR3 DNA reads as TGTGCCAGCAGCTTGGCCGCTATGGAGACCCAGTACTTC.

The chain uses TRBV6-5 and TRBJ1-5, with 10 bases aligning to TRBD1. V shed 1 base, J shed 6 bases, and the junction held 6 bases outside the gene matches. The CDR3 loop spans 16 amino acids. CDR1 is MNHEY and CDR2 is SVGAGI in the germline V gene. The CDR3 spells CASSYLGQGSGQPQHF. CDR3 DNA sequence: TGTGCCAGCAGTTACTTGGGACAGGGGAGTGGTCAGCCCCAGCATTTT.

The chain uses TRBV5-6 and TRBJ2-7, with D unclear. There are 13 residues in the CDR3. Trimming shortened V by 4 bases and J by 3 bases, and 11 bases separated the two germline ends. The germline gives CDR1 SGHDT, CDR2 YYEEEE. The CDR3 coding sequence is TGTGCCAGCAGCGAAAAAAATGACTACGAGCAGTACTTC. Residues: CASSEKNDYEQYF.

The CDR3 DNA reads TGTGCCAGCAGGCCGACAGGGAACTATGGCTACACCTTC. It codes for CASRPTGNYGYTF. V gene TRBV28 combines with J gene TRBJ1-2, with 7 bases identical to TRBD1. The CDR3 length is 13 residues. Unmatched junction bases numbered 3, after V lost 6 bases and J lost 2 bases. Per germline, CDR1 MDHEN and CDR2 SYDVKM.

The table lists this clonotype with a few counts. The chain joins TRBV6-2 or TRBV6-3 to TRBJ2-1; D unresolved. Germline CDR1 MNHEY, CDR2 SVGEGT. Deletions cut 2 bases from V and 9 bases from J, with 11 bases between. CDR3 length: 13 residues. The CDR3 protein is CASSYQLELEQFF. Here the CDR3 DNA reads TGTGCCAGCAGTTACCAGCTAGAGCTTGAGCAGTTCTTC.

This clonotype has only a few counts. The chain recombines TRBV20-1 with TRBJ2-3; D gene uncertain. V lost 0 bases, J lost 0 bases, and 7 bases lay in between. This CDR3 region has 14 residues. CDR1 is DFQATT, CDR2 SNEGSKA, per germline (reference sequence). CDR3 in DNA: TGCAGTGCTAGAGATGAGTCCAGCACAGATACGCAGTATTTT. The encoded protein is CSARDESSTDTQYF.

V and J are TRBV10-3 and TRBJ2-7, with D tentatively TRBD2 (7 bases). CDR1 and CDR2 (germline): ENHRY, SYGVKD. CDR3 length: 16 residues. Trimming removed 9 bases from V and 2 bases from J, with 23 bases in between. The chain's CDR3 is CAISVTKWEGAYEQYF. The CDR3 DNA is TGTGCCATATCAGTTACCAAATGGGAGGGGGCCTACGAGCAGTACTTC.

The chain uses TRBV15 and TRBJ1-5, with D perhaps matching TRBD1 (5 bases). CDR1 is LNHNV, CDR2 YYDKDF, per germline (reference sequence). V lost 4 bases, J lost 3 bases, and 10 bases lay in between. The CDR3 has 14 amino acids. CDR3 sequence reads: CATSKEGPNQPQHF. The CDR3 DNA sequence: TGTGCCACCAGCAAAGAGGGACCCAATCAGCCCCAGCATTTT.

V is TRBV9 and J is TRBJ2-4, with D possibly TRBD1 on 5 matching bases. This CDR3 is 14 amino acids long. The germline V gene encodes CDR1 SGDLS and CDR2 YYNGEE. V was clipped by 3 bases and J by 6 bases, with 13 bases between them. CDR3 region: CASSGDQGLNIQYF. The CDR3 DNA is TGTGCCAGCAGCGGGGATCAGGGTTTAAACATTCAGTACTTC.